This entry lists 9 T cell receptor beta chains sequenced from one sample in a study of technical replicates of blood from a handful of donors. Profiled with immunoSEQ multiplex PCR; TCRdb holds only in-frame clones, not every one. Of about 16,000 clones listed, roughly 89% are singletons. Source material: PBMCs. The receptors were sampled from a human donor in good health.

The chain couples TRBV5-6 to TRBJ2-5; either TRBD1 or TRBD2 may supply D (6 bases each). The CDR3 has 13 amino acids. V dropped 4 bases and J dropped 5 bases, with 12 bases sitting between them. The V gene's germline CDR1 is SGHDT and CDR2 YYEEEE. The CDR3 loop is CASSMGAGETQYF. Here the CDR3 DNA reads TGTGCCAGCAGCATGGGGGCGGGGGAGACCCAGTACTTC.

This chain links TRBV11-2 with TRBJ1-1, with D uncertain. This CDR3 contains 12 residues. Germline-derived CDR1 and CDR2 are SGHAT and FQNNGV. V lost 5 bases and J 6 bases, leaving 10 bases between the germline ends. The CDR3 DNA is TGTGCCAGCAGCCGTATGTCCGCTGAAGCTTTCTTT. It codes for CASSRMSAEAFF.

V gene TRBV7-6 combines with J gene TRBJ1-5; D may be TRBD1 (5 bases). Trimming stripped 1 base from V and 7 bases from J, with 14 bases between. CDR3 size: 15 residues. The germline V gene encodes CDR1 SGHVS and CDR2 FNYEAQ. DNA of the CDR3: TGTGCCAGCAGCTTAGAAACAGGATCGTTCCAGCCCCAGCATTTT. Amino acid sequence: CASSLETGSFQPQHF.

The chain is built from TRBV2 and TRBJ2-7; a weak D match, TRBD1 (5 bases). Trimming left V 6 bases short and J 0 bases short, with 15 bases between. The CDR3 has 15 amino acids. Looked up from germline, CDR1 is SNHLY and CDR2 is FYNNEI. The chain's CDR3 is CASSPDSTRSYEQYF. Written as DNA, the CDR3 is TGTGCCAGCAGCCCAGACAGCACTCGCTCCTACGAGCAGTACTTC.

The rearrangement uses TRBV19 and TRBJ1-1; the D gene is possibly TRBD1 (5 bases). CDR1 and CDR2 from the germline V gene are LNHDA and SQIVND (reference sequence). There are 14 residues in the CDR3. Deletions cut 3 bases from V and 4 bases from J, with 12 bases between. The chain's CDR3 is CASSMNTGITEAFF. The DNA for the CDR3 is TGTGCCAGTAGTATGAATACAGGAATCACTGAAGCTTTCTTT. The complete variable domain, with remaining parts taken from reference TRBV19 and TRBJ1-1, reads DGGITQSPKYLFRKEGQNVTLSCEQNLNHDAMYWYRQDPGQGLRLIYYSQIVNDFQKGDIAEGYSVSREKKESFPLTVTSAQKNPTAFYLCASSMNTGITEAFFGQGTRLTVV.

The rearrangement uses TRBV9 and TRBJ2-1; 8 bases map to TRBD2. Germline V lookup: CDR1 SGDLS, CDR2 YYNGEE. This CDR3 contains 15 residues. V shed 4 bases and J 9 bases; nucleotides not matched to a gene: 12. The CDR3 DNA sequence: TGTGCCAGCAGCCCGGGACTAGATGTTGGCGGTGAGCAGTTCTTC. This encodes CASSPGLDVGGEQFF.

The chain links TRBV5-4 to TRBJ2-5, with 9 bases aligning to TRBD1. This CDR3 contains 15 residues. The germline gives CDR1 SGHNT, CDR2 YYREEE (reference sequence). V trimming: 4 bases; J trimming: 3 bases; junction bases outside the gene matches: 7. The CDR3 is CASSIGTGTKETQYF. The CDR3 bases are TGTGCCAGCAGCATAGGGACAGGGACGAAAGAGACCCAGTACTTC.

The rearrangement uses TRBV5-1 and TRBJ1-2; TRBD1 aligns across 10 bases. Germline trimming cut 4 bases from V and 4 bases from J; bases unmatched to any gene: 4. Germline V lookup: CDR1 SGHRS, CDR2 YFSETQ. The CDR3 sequence is 14 residues long. CDR3 nucleotide sequence: TGCGCCAGCAGCGAGGACAGGGGGGGCTATGGCTACACCTTC. Residues: CASSEDRGGYGYTF. The full variable domain, with the rest looked up from reference TRBV5-1 and TRBJ1-2, is KAGVTQTPRYLIKTRGQQVTLSCSPISGHRSVSWYQQTPGQGLQFLFEYFSETQRNKGNFPGRFSGRQFSNSRSEMNVSTLELGDSALYLCASSEDRGGYGYTFGSGTRLTVV.

J is TRBJ2-1 and V is TRBV14; tentative D call: TRBD2 (5 bases). This CDR3 region has 14 residues. The germline V and J ends were trimmed by 0 bases and 9 bases, with 12 bases remaining between them. CDR1 and CDR2 from the germline V gene are SGHDN and FVKESK. CDR3 protein: CASSQDLASLEQFF. In DNA form, the CDR3 reads TGTGCCAGCAGCCAAGATCTGGCTAGCCTTGAGCAGTTCTTC.